The 20 T cell receptor beta chains in this list originate from one sample, sequenced in a study of T and B cells in COVID-19 patients. BIOMED2 TRB-A/B primer pools were used in multiplex TRB PCR. TCRdb processed the multiplex PCR reads anew with MiXCR; each CDR3 protein has one entry. Of some 13,000 distinct CDR3 sequences in the sample, 25% to 30% are singletons; the top ten hold 5.5% to 8.5%. Blood genomic DNA input for TRB amplification was about 240-500 ng. The sample consisted of blood. These TCRs come from a human donor who had recovered from COVID-19.

This clonotype was recorded a few times. The gene calls are TRBV18 and TRBJ1-6, with TRBD1 matching over 7 bases. The CDR3 extends over 13 amino acids. V was pared by 5 bases and J by 7 bases, with 2 bases of the junction left unmatched. The V gene's germline CDR1 is KGHSH and CDR2 LQKENI. Written as DNA, the CDR3 is TGTGCCAGCTCAGGGACAGAGAATTCACCCCTCCACTTT. Its translation: CASSGTENSPLHF.

Ten or more counts support this clonotype. This chain links TRBV15 with TRBJ2-3, with TRBD1 matching 8 bases. The CDR3 covers 19 residues. The V gene's germline CDR1 is LNHNV and CDR2 YYDKDF (reference sequence). V gave up 1 base and J gave up 0 bases; unmatched junction bases: 12. DNA of the CDR3: TGTGCCACCAGCAGAGCTTCAGGGACAGGACGACATAGCACAGATACGCAGTATTTT. Its translation is CATSRASGTGRHSTDTQYF.

This clonotype is medium-sized in the sample. The chain combines TRBV19 with TRBJ2-1, with D perhaps matching TRBD2 (6 bases). Germline loops: CDR1 LNHDA, CDR2 SQIVND (reference sequence). The CDR3 is 14 residues long. Trimming pared 7 bases from V and 6 bases from J, leaving 16 bases between. In DNA form, the CDR3 reads TGTGCCAGTATCAGGTCGGGGGTCGGCAATGAGCAGTTCTTC. Encoded protein: CASIRSGVGNEQFF.

Ten or more counts support this clonotype. The rearrangement uses TRBV19 and TRBJ2-3; D gene unclear. Germline assignment: CDR1 LNHDA and CDR2 SQIVND (reference sequence). CDR3 length equals 16 residues. V dropped 1 base and J dropped 9 bases, with 20 bases sitting between them. CDR3 DNA sequence: TGTGCCAGTAGTATAGCCGGTGACGGGCCTCGTTTGACGCAGTATTTT. Its translation: CASSIAGDGPRLTQYF.

The chain couples TRBV24-1 to TRBJ2-2; D not resolved. The CDR3 is 13 residues long. The ends were cut back, 10 bases at V and 2 bases at J, with 10 bases in the middle. The germline gives CDR1 KGHDR, CDR2 SFDVKD. The CDR3 bases are TGTGCCACAAGGACCCAAAACACCGGGGAGCTGTTTTTT. It translates to CATRTQNTGELFF.

Details on this clonotype: A much larger clone is a single base away; this may be a read error. The J gene is TRBJ2-2, the V gene TRBV6-2 or TRBV6-3, with TRBD2 matching over 12 bases. Looked up from germline, CDR1 is MNHEY and CDR2 is SVGEGT. There are 18 residues in the CDR3. V trimming: 2 bases; J trimming: 4 bases; junction bases outside the gene matches: 8. CDR3 amino acids: CASSYLGLAGAGTGELFF. Written as DNA, the CDR3 is TGTGCCAGCAGTTACCTGGGACTAGCGGGTGCGGGCACCGGGGAGCTGTTTTTT.

This clonotype came up a few times. This chain uses TRBV6-2 or TRBV6-3 with TRBJ2-1; D unclear. The germline gives CDR1 MNHEY, CDR2 SVGEGT. The CDR3 sequence is 10 residues long. Trimming pared 6 bases from V and 11 bases from J, leaving 8 bases between. The CDR3 region is CASRGVQQFF. CDR3 nucleotide sequence: TGTGCCAGCAGGGGCGTTCAGCAGTTCTTC.

This clonotype counts as medium-sized. This sequence joins TRBV30 and TRBJ2-2; 11 bases map to TRBD1. The CDR3 is made up of 13 amino acids. V shed 3 bases, J shed 7 bases, and the junction held 1 base outside the gene matches. Germline assignment: CDR1 GTSNPN and CDR2 SVGIG (reference sequence). CDR3 coding DNA: TGTGCCTGGAGGGGACAGGGGGTCGGGGAGCTGTTTTTT. Its translation: CAWRGQGVGELFF.

The rearrangement uses TRBV7-9 and TRBJ2-2; possible D gene TRBD2, 5 bases. The CDR3 sequence is 15 residues long. With 8 bases removed from V and 4 bases from J, the gap between germline ends came to 17 bases. Germline CDR1 reads SEHNR; CDR2 reads FQNEAQ (reference sequence). CDR3 region: CASSRVEPTTGELFF. The CDR3 region has the DNA TGTGCCAGCTCGAGGGTAGAGCCCACCACCGGGGAGCTGTTTTTT.

On this clonotype itself: A much bigger clone sits one base away, suggesting this may be a read error. The V call is TRBV5-5, the J call TRBJ2-2; unclear D gene. Trimming took 0 bases from V and 7 from J, leaving 7 bases between them. The CDR3 sequence is 13 residues long. Germline CDR1 is SGHKS and CDR2 is YYEKEE (reference sequence). The CDR3 spells CASSLDQVGELFF. As DNA, the CDR3 is TGTGCCAGCAGCTTGGACCAGGTCGGGGAGCTGTTTTTT.

By proportion, this clonotype is medium-sized. The chain links TRBV29-1 to TRBJ2-5; D remains unclear. CDR3 size: 13 residues. The V end lost 4 bases, the J end lost 1 base, and 10 bases lay between the germline ends. CDR1 is SQVTM, CDR2 ANQGSEA, per germline. The CDR3: CSVGSATQETQYF. The CDR3 DNA reads as TGCAGCGTTGGGTCAGCGACCCAAGAGACCCAGTACTTC. Drawing the rest from reference TRBV29-1 and TRBJ2-5, the complete variable domain is SAVISQKPSRDICQRGTSLTIQCQVDSQVTMMFWYRQQPGQSLTLIATANQGSEATYESGFVIDKFPISRPNLTFSTLTVSNMSPEDSSIYLCSVGSATQETQYFGPGTRLLVL.

This clonotype was found a few times. The V call is TRBV27, the J call TRBJ1-2; 11 positions agree with TRBD1. This CDR3 comprises 15 residues. Germline V CDR1 and CDR2: MNHEY, SMNVEV (reference sequence). Losses at the gene ends were 2 bases for V and 5 bases for J; bases not matched to a gene: 4. As DNA, the CDR3 is TGTGCCAGCAGTTTACTAGGACAGGGGGCATATGGCTACACCTTC. Protein: CASSLLGQGAYGYTF.

The chain uses TRBV19 and TRBJ2-3; TRBD2 matches at 12 bases. The CDR3 sequence is 15 residues long. The J segment lost 6 bases and the V segment lost 3 bases, leaving 4 bases of the junction unmatched. Germline assignment: CDR1 LNHDA and CDR2 SQIVND (reference sequence). The CDR3 here is CASSITSGGKDTQYF. As DNA, the CDR3 is TGTGCCAGTAGTATCACTAGCGGGGGGAAGGATACGCAGTATTTT.

Concerning this clonotype: A read error may be the cause here, since a much bigger clone is one base away. This rearrangement joins TRBV19 to TRBJ2-7, with TRBD2 matching over 8 bases. This CDR3 region has 13 residues. J was trimmed by 3 bases and V by 5 bases; bases with no gene match: 3. In germline, CDR1 is LNHDA, CDR2 SQIVND (reference sequence). The CDR3 DNA reads as TGTGCCAGTAGTCCCGGGACTAGCTACGAGCAGTACTTC. The encoded protein is CASSPGTSYEQYF.

V usage is TRBV6-1 and J usage is TRBJ1-1; D is unresolved. V was clipped by 10 bases and J by 5 bases, with 14 bases between them. The germline V gene has CDR1 MNHNS and CDR2 SASEGT. The length of the CDR3 is 12 residues. The CDR3 sequence: CANTDPGTEAFF. In nucleotides, the CDR3 is TGTGCCAATACGGATCCGGGTACTGAAGCTTTCTTT.

This clonotype was found a few times. The V gene is TRBV30, the J gene TRBJ2-7; D is unresolved. This CDR3 is built from 13 residues. Germline CDR1 and CDR2: GTSNPN and SVGIG (reference sequence). Trimming pared 3 bases from V and 3 bases from J, leaving 12 bases between. Written as DNA, the CDR3 is TGTGCCTGGAGGAAGAAGGGAATCTACGAGCAGTACTTC. Its translation: CAWRKKGIYEQYF.

In this sample, this clonotype is medium-sized. The chain joins TRBV29-1 to TRBJ2-7; TRBD1 matches at 11 bases. Germline V gene lookup returns CDR1 SQVTM and CDR2 ANQGSEA. The CDR3 length is 16 residues. The V segment lost 4 bases and the J segment 4 bases; nucleotides outside the gene matches: 12. The CDR3 coding sequence is TGCAGCGTTGCCTCTTACGGACAGGGGGCGCTTTACGAGCAGTACTTC. Residues: CSVASYGQGALYEQYF.

This chain uses TRBV6-1 with TRBJ2-3; 9 bases match TRBD2. Trimming removed 7 bases from V and 3 bases from J; junction bases left unmatched: 5. The CDR3 spans 14 residues. The germline V gene has CDR1 MNHNS and CDR2 SASEGT. CDR3 residues: CASKVAGATDTQYF. CDR3 nucleotides: TGTGCCAGCAAGGTAGCGGGGGCGACAGATACGCAGTATTTT.

This clonotype was picked up a small number of times. The chain joins TRBV10-1 to TRBJ2-2; 8 bases align to TRBD2. After removal of 4 bases from V and 4 bases from J, the junction contained 5 bases not matched to a gene. The CDR3 length is 15 residues. The germline V gene has CDR1 WNHNN and CDR2 SYGVQD (reference sequence). The DNA of the CDR3 is TGCGCCAGCAGTGTAAGCGGGAGCTCCACCGGGGAGCTGTTTTTT. Translated, it gives CASSVSGSSTGELFF.

The chain couples TRBV6-6 to TRBJ1-1, with D tentatively TRBD1 (5 bases). The CDR3 length is 14 residues. Germline V CDR1 and CDR2: MNHNY, SVGAGI (reference sequence). V dropped 0 bases and J dropped 4 bases, with 9 bases sitting between them. The CDR3 bases are TGTGCCAGCAGTTACTCTGGGGGTGGCACTGAAGCTTTCTTT. This codes for CASSYSGGGTEAFF.